The clone carrying this TCR beta chain was seen just once. No antigen is known for it. A template switching step contributed a universal primer site, while unique molecular identifiers were present in the cDNA. Via MiXCR, TCRdb re-called the 5' RACE reads, giving one row per CDR3 protein. The sample comprises about 530,000 distinct CDR3 sequences, approximately 20% of which are singletons, and 0.48% rests with the top ten. This entry is derived from a study of identical twins. Study findings and constraints: Fewer insertions were carried by abundant cord blood beta clonotypes, but none was seen in memory repertoires. Without tracking the same donors, conclusions rested on cross-sectional statistical analysis.

The CDR3 sequence is 14 residues long. The germline V and J ends were trimmed by 5 bases and 7 bases, with 12 bases remaining between them. The V gene's germline CDR1 is SEHNR and CDR2 FQNEAQ (reference sequence). These data were likewise used in another study, on yellow fever vaccine responses in identical twins.

The sequenced sample consisted of CD4+ T cells sorted from blood. The chain is built from TRBV7-9 and TRBJ1-6, with TRBD1 as a possible D gene (6 bases). This TCR was recovered from a woman aged 18 to 35 in good health. CDR3 sequence: CASSVGQPNSPLHF. The CDR3 DNA reads TGTGCCAGCAGCGTCGGACAGCCGAATTCACCCCTCCACTTT.